Listed here are 21 T cell receptor beta chains from one sample, sequenced in a study of CD8 T cells in Susac syndrome. With random hexamers, reverse transcription was performed on about 0.45 to 1 ug of RNA. TCRdb called the immunoSEQ multiplex PCR reads again in MiXCR, with one record for every CDR3 protein. The sample includes around 160,000 distinct CDR3 sequences, roughly 94% of them seen just once. The sample taken for sequencing was CD4+ T cells from PBMCs. All receptors come from a human donor with multiple sclerosis.

The CDR3 here is CSVSGTYGYTF. The DNA for the CDR3 is TGCAGTGTGAGTGGGACTTATGGCTACACCTTC. The V call is TRBV20-1, the J call TRBJ1-2; tentatively, D is TRBD1 (5 bases). In germline, CDR1 is DFQATT, CDR2 SNEGSKA (reference sequence). The CDR3 covers 11 residues. Trimming took 7 bases from V and 5 from J, leaving 11 bases between them.

To note about this clonotype: One end of the junction does not line up with germline, which may come from a read error. This chain uses TRBV14 with TRBJ2-1; D is unresolved. The CDR3 runs to 13 residues. Per germline, CDR1 SGHDN and CDR2 FVKESK. The DNA for the CDR3 is TGCGCCAGCAGCCAAAGGGTTGACAATGAGCAGTTCTTC. This codes for CASSQRVDNEQFF.

This chain connects TRBV3-1 to TRBJ2-1; D possibly corresponds to TRBD2 (5 bases). The CDR3 contains 14 residues. V was pared by 1 base and J by 3 bases, with 7 bases between. In germline, CDR1 is LGHDT, CDR2 YNNKEL (reference sequence). CDR3 bases: TGTGCCAGCAGCCAAGGGACTGGCTACAATGAGCAGTTCTTC. Amino acids: CASSQGTGYNEQFF.

The chain links TRBV6-1 to TRBJ2-5; a weak D match, TRBD2 (5 bases). CDR3 length: 15 amino acids. V was pared by 6 bases and J by 4 bases, with 18 bases between. Germline CDR1 MNHNS, CDR2 SASEGT. Written as DNA, the CDR3 is TGTGCCAGCAGCAAACTTCCGAGGGCCAGAGAGACCCAGTACTTC. Amino acid sequence: CASSKLPRARETQYF.

The rearrangement links TRBV20-1 to TRBJ2-5, with 7 positions matching TRBD2. The V and J ends lost 2 bases and 5 bases, in that order; junction bases with no gene match: 8. This CDR3 spans 14 amino acids. The germline V gene has CDR1 DFQATT and CDR2 SNEGSKA (reference sequence). CDR3 sequence: CSARPRGVRETQYF. As DNA, the CDR3 is TGCAGTGCTAGACCCCGGGGGGTTAGGGAGACCCAGTACTTC.

The chain recombines TRBV20-1 with TRBJ2-7; D ambiguous. V was cut by 5 bases and J by 3 bases, with 14 bases left in between. This CDR3 is built from 13 residues. Per the germline V gene, CDR1 is DFQATT and CDR2 is SNEGSKA (reference sequence). Here the CDR3 reads CSALQGSGYEQYF. CDR3 DNA: TGCAGTGCTCTCCAAGGGTCCGGCTACGAGCAGTACTTC.

The CDR3 bases are TGCAGCGTTCGGAGACAGGGCCACGAGCAGTACTTC. Translated: CSVRRQGHEQYF. This chain joins TRBV29-1 and TRBJ2-7; 7 bases line up with TRBD1. The CDR3 runs to 12 residues. The germline gives CDR1 SQVTM, CDR2 ANQGSEA. J was trimmed by 5 bases and V by 5 bases; bases with no gene match: 6.

The V and J genes are TRBV30 and TRBJ1-6; no clear D gene. V lost 3 bases to trimming and J lost 7 bases, with 13 bases between them. Germline V CDR1 and CDR2: GTSNPN, SVGIG (reference sequence). The CDR3 consists of 14 residues. In DNA, the CDR3 is TGTGCCTGGAGCGCCGGGCTGGGAAATTCACCCCTCCACTTT. Protein sequence: CAWSAGLGNSPLHF.

The chain uses TRBV5-1 and TRBJ2-3, with D possibly being TRBD1 or TRBD2 (5 bases each). This CDR3 has 14 residues. Trimming left V 5 bases short and J 3 bases short, with 13 bases between. Per the germline V gene, CDR1 is SGHRS and CDR2 is YFSETQ. The CDR3 sequence: CASRRGTGTDTQYF. DNA of the CDR3: TGCGCCAGCAGGAGAGGGACCGGGACAGATACGCAGTATTTT.

The chain recombines TRBV12-3 or TRBV12-4 with TRBJ1-5; D may be TRBD1 (6 bases). The CDR3 sequence is 12 residues long. Between the trimmed V and J ends, which lost 8 bases and 6 bases, there was a span of 11 bases. The CDR3 region has the DNA TGTGCCAGCCGGGGGGGGCCTCAGCCCCAGCATTTT. Translating it yields CASRGGPQPQHF.

This clonotype appeared once. The chain links TRBV29-1 to TRBJ2-5; weak D call: TRBD2 (6 bases). The germline gives CDR1 SQVTM, CDR2 ANQGSEA. CDR3 length: 12 residues. V dropped 7 bases and J dropped 4 bases, with 13 bases sitting between them. CDR3 region: CSGGGAGETQYF. CDR3 nucleotides: TGCAGCGGTGGAGGGGCAGGAGAGACCCAGTACTTC.

The chain links TRBV14 to TRBJ1-2; D remains ambiguous. V was pared by 4 bases and J by 0 bases, with 9 bases between. Per germline, CDR1 SGHDN and CDR2 FVKESK. The CDR3 contains 14 residues. The DNA for the CDR3 is TGTGCCAGCAGCCCCCTTGGAGCTAACTATGGCTACACCTTC. As protein: CASSPLGANYGYTF.

The chain joins TRBV15 to TRBJ1-1; a possible D gene is TRBD1 (6 bases). Between the trimmed V and J ends, which lost 5 bases and 8 bases, there was a span of 12 bases. The V gene's germline CDR1 is LNHNV and CDR2 YYDKDF (reference sequence). CDR3 length equals 12 residues. The CDR3, as DNA: TGTGCCACCAGCCAGAACAGGGAGGAAGCTTTCTTT. Encoded protein: CATSQNREEAFF.

This chain uses TRBV7-2 with TRBJ1-2; D is possibly TRBD1 (6 bases). V lost 6 bases, J lost 2 bases, and 13 bases lay in between. The CDR3 length is 14 residues. Germline CDR1 SGHTA, CDR2 FQGNSA. The DNA for the CDR3 is TGTGCCAGCAGTACAAACAGGGAGAACTATGGCTACACCTTC. The encoded protein is CASSTNRENYGYTF. Filled out from reference TRBV7-2 and TRBJ1-2, the complete variable domain reads GAGVSQSPSNKVTEKGKDVELRCDPISGHTALYWYRQSLGQGLEFLIYFQGNSAPDKSGLPSDRFSAERTGGSVSTLTIQRTQQEDSAVYLCASSTNRENYGYTFGSGTRLTVV.

This clonotype showed up just once. J is TRBJ2-7 and V is TRBV4-1; TRBD2 agrees at 7 bases. Germline V gene lookup returns CDR1 MGHRA and CDR2 YSYEKL. V shed 4 bases, J shed 5 bases, and the junction held 8 bases outside the gene matches. The CDR3 extends over 14 amino acids. CDR3 DNA sequence: TGCGCCAGCAGCCCGGTCGGGAGGTGGAACGAGCAGTACTTC. It encodes CASSPVGRWNEQYF.

The V call is TRBV29-1, the J call TRBJ1-1, with TRBD1 matching over 7 bases. CDR3 size: 13 residues. The germline gives CDR1 SQVTM, CDR2 ANQGSEA. J was trimmed by 5 bases and V by 8 bases; bases with no gene match: 11. CDR3 loop: CSTRQGRRTEAFF. The CDR3 bases are TGCAGCACTCGACAGGGTAGGAGGACTGAAGCTTTCTTT. Complete variable domain (other parts from reference TRBV29-1 and TRBJ1-1): SAVISQKPSRDICQRGTSLTIQCQVDSQVTMMFWYRQQPGQSLTLIATANQGSEATYESGFVIDKFPISRPNLTFSTLTVSNMSPEDSSIYLCSTRQGRRTEAFFGQGTRLTVV.

V usage is TRBV15 and J usage is TRBJ2-2; D is ambiguous. Trimming stripped 2 bases from V and 10 bases from J, with 11 bases between. In germline, CDR1 is LNHNV, CDR2 YYDKDF (reference sequence). CDR3 length: 13 residues. The CDR3 protein is CATSRSNYEELFF. In DNA, the CDR3 is TGTGCCACCAGCAGATCCAACTACGAGGAGCTGTTTTTT.

The CDR3 protein is CASSPPGTGRYEQYF. In nucleotides, the CDR3 is TGTGCCAGCTCACCACCGGGGACAGGGAGGTACGAGCAGTACTTC. The chain recombines TRBV18 with TRBJ2-7, with 9 bases fitting TRBD1. Per the germline V gene, CDR1 is KGHSH and CDR2 is LQKENI. J was trimmed by 4 bases and V by 0 bases; bases with no gene match: 4. The CDR3 length is 15 residues.

This sequence joins TRBV7-9 and TRBJ1-2; TRBD1 matches at 7 bases. Per germline, CDR1 SEHNR and CDR2 FQNEAQ (reference sequence). The V segment lost 7 bases and the J segment 10 bases; nucleotides outside the gene matches: 9. The CDR3 is made up of 12 amino acids. DNA of the CDR3: TGTGCCAGCACCGCGGGACAGTCTTTCTACACCTTC. Translating gives CASTAGQSFYTF.

This chain connects TRBV4-1 to TRBJ2-4; 9 nucleotides line up with TRBD2. There are 18 residues in the CDR3. V shed 3 bases and J 1 base; nucleotides not matched to a gene: 10. Germline V CDR1 and CDR2: MGHRA, YSYEKL. The CDR3, as DNA: TGCGCCAGCAGCCACGAATTGATAGCGGGAGTGGCCAAAAACATTCAGTACTTC. The encoded protein is CASSHELIAGVAKNIQYF.

The chain has TRBV21-1 and TRBJ2-4; the table's D call, TRBD1, was not checked against the DNA. TRBV21-1 is a pseudogene. The CDR3 runs to 15 residues. In DNA, the CDR3 is TGTGCCAGCCTCGATTCGTTGTTGGGACAAAACATTCAGTACTTC. Translated: CASLDSLLGQNIQYF.